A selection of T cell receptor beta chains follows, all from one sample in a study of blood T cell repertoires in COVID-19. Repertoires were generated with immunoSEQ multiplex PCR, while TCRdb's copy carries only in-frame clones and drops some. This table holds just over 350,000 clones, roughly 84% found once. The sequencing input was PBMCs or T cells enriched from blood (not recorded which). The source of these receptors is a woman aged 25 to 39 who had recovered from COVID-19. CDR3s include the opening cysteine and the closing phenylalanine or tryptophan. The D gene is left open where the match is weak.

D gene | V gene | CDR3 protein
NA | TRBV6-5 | CASSPHPNRGYTF
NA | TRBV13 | CASSQGLSYEQYF
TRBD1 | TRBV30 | CAWSVQGSSYNSPLHF
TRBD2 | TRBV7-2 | CASSFSGGEQFF
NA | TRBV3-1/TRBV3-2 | CASSRREALNTEAFF
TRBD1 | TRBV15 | CATSSSDRETEAFF
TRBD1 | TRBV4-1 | CASSQVGTATYEQYF
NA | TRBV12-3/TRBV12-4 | CASSLAGVGYTF
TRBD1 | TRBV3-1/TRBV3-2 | CASSHGTGAEQYF
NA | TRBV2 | CASSREATESSSYNSPLHF
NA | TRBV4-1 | CASSQGQLNYGYTF
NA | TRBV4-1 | CASSQVAGSQETQYF
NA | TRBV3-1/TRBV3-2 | CASSQGGRGHEQYF
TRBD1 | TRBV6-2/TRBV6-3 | CASSQRTGPTYEQYF
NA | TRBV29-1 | CSAASDSSYEQYF
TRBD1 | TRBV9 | CASSVAPTGVYYEQYF
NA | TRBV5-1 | CASSLDSAQLVYEQYF
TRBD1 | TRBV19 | CASTPSKGTGRLGATNEKLFF
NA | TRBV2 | CASSEGRIKSEKLFF
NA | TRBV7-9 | CASSLARSEQYF
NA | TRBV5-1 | CASSLDPGETQYF
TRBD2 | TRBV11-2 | CASSFLAGGEQFF
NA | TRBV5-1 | CASSLSGYNSPLHF
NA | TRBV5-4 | CASSPDPDGVEGYTF
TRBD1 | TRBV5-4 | CASSGKGQEQETQYF
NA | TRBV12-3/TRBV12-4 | CASSFGQFYGYTF
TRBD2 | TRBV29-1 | CSVVWDYYTDTQYF
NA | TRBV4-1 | CASSQATGYTEAFF
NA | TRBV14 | CASSHSGNTEAFF
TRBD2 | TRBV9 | CASSVGSRLAGGETQYF